The 4 T cell receptor beta chains below come from one sample, sequenced in a study of CD8 T cells in Susac syndrome. An amount of RNA that ranged from roughly 0.5 to 1 ug was reverse transcribed with random hexamers. TCRdb redid the calling of the immunoSEQ multiplex PCR reads with MiXCR, one entry per CDR3 protein. The table has 80,000 to 90,000 distinct CDR3 sequences, just under 95% seen once. Sequencing was performed on CD8+ T cells from PBMCs. Every receptor here comes from a human donor in good health.

The chain is built from TRBV11-2 and TRBJ1-4; D is ambiguous. Trimming took off 2 bases at V and 0 bases at J, with 7 bases between the two ends. The CDR3 covers 15 residues. CDR1 and CDR2 from the germline V gene are SGHAT and FQNNGV. The CDR3 loop is CASSLPLATNEKLFF. The CDR3 region has the DNA TGTGCCAGCAGCTTACCACTTGCAACTAATGAAAAACTGTTTTTT.

The chain couples TRBV4-1 to TRBJ2-1, with 7 bases identical to TRBD2. The germline CDR1 and CDR2 sequences are MGHRA and YSYEKL. After removal of 8 bases from V and 5 bases from J, the junction contained 9 bases not matched to a gene. This CDR3 is built from 14 residues. CDR3 in DNA: TGCGCCAGCCGACGGACTAGTAGCAACAATGAGCAGTTCTTC. Residues: CASRRTSSNNEQFF.

The chain couples TRBV2 to TRBJ2-2; D might be TRBD2 (6 bases). CDR1 SNHLY and CDR2 FYNNEI come from the germline V gene. Trimming shortened V by 10 bases and J by 0 bases, and 21 bases separated the two germline ends. The CDR3 loop spans 17 amino acids. Here the CDR3 DNA reads TGTGCCATCCTGCCCTCGGAGGGGACGCCGAACACCGGGGAGCTGTTTTTT. Its protein is CAILPSEGTPNTGELFF.

Written as DNA, the CDR3 is TGTGCCAGCAGCTTGACCGACTCTCACACTGAAGCTTTCTTT. This codes for CASSLTDSHTEAFF. The chain recombines TRBV5-6 with TRBJ1-1; D gene ambiguous. The CDR3 length is 14 residues. Trimming left V 1 base short and J 3 bases short, with 10 bases between. The germline V gene has CDR1 SGHDT and CDR2 YYEEEE.